This TCR beta chain was sequenced in a study of T cell responses to AZD1222 COVID-19 vaccine. On the study more broadly: Analysis merged second doses at about 4 or about 12 weeks. Points from the study as a whole: Vaccination with two AZD1222 doses was followed by a rise in Spike-specific TCR breadth and depth.

Method: immunoSEQ multiplex PCR; TCRdb's copy keeps in-frame clones and lacks some. The sample holds 150,000 or so clones; around 92% are singletons and the top ten take about 2.5%. Only one count was recorded for this clone. The antigen is undetermined. This same CDR3 is encoded by further DNA sequences in the sample. V was cut by 1 base and J by 6 bases, with 2 bases left in between. Germline CDR1 and CDR2: LNHDA and SQIVND (reference sequence). The CDR3 sequence is 11 residues long. The chain combines TRBV19 with TRBJ2-3; D is ambiguous. The TCR originated in an adult in good health. The sequencing here drew on peripheral blood, taken on day 0 of AZD1222 vaccination. CDR3 amino acids: CASSIADTQYF. As DNA, the CDR3 is TGTGCCAGTAGTATAGCTGATACGCAGTATTTT.